This T cell receptor beta chain was observed in a study of T cell repertoires in cytomegalovirus infection. TCRdb used MiXCR to reprocess the reads, holding one entry per CDR3 protein. The sample lists about 830,000 distinct CDR3 sequences, around a third occurring once. The CDR3 loop spans 14 amino acids. Germline V gives CDR1 LGHNA, CDR2 YSLEER. V was shortened by 0 bases and J by 6 bases, with 11 bases between the two germline ends. This clonotype has only a few counts. Its antigen is unknown. The TCR was taken from a human donor in good health (CMV status not recorded). Some clones in this sample may be carry-over from other donors' samples. The chain joins TRBV4-3 to TRBJ2-5; TRBD2 might be the D (6 bases). The sample here was cultured CD8+ T cells from PBMCs, taken from culture after CMV antigen stimulation. CDR3 DNA sequence: TGCGCCAGCAGCCAAGATCGGAGGGGACAGACCCAGTACTTC. Encoded protein: CASSQDRRGQTQYF.